This TCR beta chain comes out of a study of blood T cell repertoires in COVID-19. Trimming cost V 4 bases and J 7 bases, with 8 bases left between them. Germline CDR1 reads LNHNV; CDR2 reads YYDKDF (reference sequence). The CDR3 extends over 12 amino acids. The Seattle site enrolled patients during active infection and followed them longitudinally. Only in-frame clones appear in the TCRdb table, and some are missing; sequencing was by immunoSEQ multiplex PCR. The sample contains about 170,000 clones, around 92% of which appear only once. The sequenced sample was peripheral blood. The sequence derives from a young man with COVID-19, enrolled during active disease. The chain carries TRBV15 and TRBJ1-3; the D is unclear. The CDR3 DNA reads TGTGCCACCAGCACAACGCGGAACACCATATATTTT. Protein product: CATSTTRNTIYF. Based on the CDR3 plus reference TRBV15 and TRBJ1-3, the full variable domain is DAMVIQNPRYQVTQFGKPVTLSCSQTLNHNVMYWYQQKSSQAPKLLFHYYDKDFNNEADTPDNFQSRRPNTSFCFLDIRSPGLGDTAMYLCATSTTRNTIYFGEGSWLTVV.